A selection of T cell receptor beta chains follows, all from one sample in a study of blood T cells in healthy people across ages. TCRdb processed the 5' RACE reads anew with MiXCR; each CDR3 protein has one entry. The repertoire holds about 970,000 distinct CDR3 sequences, with 45% to 60% as singletons. Sequenced: blood. The receptors come from a woman in her sixties in good health. The CDR3 runs from the conserved cysteine through the conserved F or W. Fields, in order: V gene, J gene, clone size, D gene, CDR3 DNA, CDR3 protein. The D gene is left open where the match is weak. For some rows the clone size is stated as once, few or many, or as a class when expanded; others skip it.

V gene: TRBV6-5
J gene: TRBJ1-2
clone size: .
D gene: .
CDR3 DNA: TGTGCCAGCAGTTGGACACCCCGGAAATCTATCAATGGCTACACCTTC
CDR3 protein: CASSWTPRKSINGYTF

V gene: TRBV5-6
J gene: TRBJ2-6
clone size: .
D gene: .
CDR3 DNA: TGTGCCAGCAGCCGGGGTCTGCGGGGGGCCAACGTCCTGACTTTC
CDR3 protein: CASSRGLRGANVLTF

V gene: TRBV10-3
J gene: TRBJ1-5
clone size: many
D gene: .
CDR3 DNA: TGTGCCATCAGTGAGTCCTTGGGAGGGCAGCCCCAGCATTTT
CDR3 protein: CAISESLGGQPQHF

V gene: TRBV4-2
J gene: TRBJ2-3
clone size: .
D gene: .
CDR3 DNA: TGTGCCAGCAGCCAGGAGGGGGCCACTAGCACAGATACGCAGTATTTT
CDR3 protein: CASSQEGATSTDTQYF

V gene: TRBV2
J gene: TRBJ2-5
clone size: .
D gene: .
CDR3 DNA: TGTGCCAGCAGTGAAGCTGTTCTAGAGACCCAGTACTTC
CDR3 protein: CASSEAVLETQYF

V gene: TRBV4-2
J gene: TRBJ2-1
clone size: .
D gene: TRBD2
CDR3 DNA: TGTGCCAGCAGCCAAGAGGGCCTAGCGGGAATGGGTGAGCAGTTCTTC
CDR3 protein: CASSQEGLAGMGEQFF

V gene: TRBV7-2
J gene: TRBJ2-3
clone size: .
D gene: .
CDR3 DNA: TGTGCCAGCAGCCGGGGGGCAGTTCGAACAGATACGCAGTATTTT
CDR3 protein: CASSRGAVRTDTQYF

V gene: TRBV29-1
J gene: TRBJ2-3
clone size: .
D gene: TRBD1
CDR3 DNA: TGCAGCGTTGAACCGACAGGGGGTCACACTAATACGCAGTATTTT
CDR3 protein: CSVEPTGGHTNTQYF

V gene: TRBV21-1
J gene: TRBJ1-5
clone size: few
D gene: .
CDR3 DNA: TGTGCCAGCAGCAGAAACAGGACAACGGCCCGTCAGCCCCAGCATTTT
CDR3 protein: CASSRNRTTARQPQHF

V gene: TRBV5-6
J gene: TRBJ2-6
clone size: few
D gene: .
CDR3 DNA: TGTGCCAGCAATTTGGGGTACAGTTCTTCTTCTGGGGCCAACGTCCTGACTTTC
CDR3 protein: CASNLGYSSSSGANVLTF

V gene: TRBV5-1
J gene: TRBJ2-1
clone size: .
D gene: .
CDR3 DNA: TGCGCCAGCAGGGACAGAGCAGAAGGGGATGAGCAGTTCTTC
CDR3 protein: CASRDRAEGDEQFF

V gene: TRBV5-5
J gene: TRBJ1-6
clone size: few
D gene: .
CDR3 DNA: TGTGCCAGCAGCTGGAGCTTACTAACAGGGAATTCACCCCTCCACTTT
CDR3 protein: CASSWSLLTGNSPLHF

V gene: TRBV9
J gene: TRBJ1-2
clone size: .
D gene: TRBD1
CDR3 DNA: TGTGCCAGCTGCGTTGACGCTACCGGGACAGTAATCTATGGCTACACCTTC
CDR3 protein: CASCVDATGTVIYGYTF

V gene: TRBV5-1
J gene: TRBJ2-7
clone size: .
D gene: .
CDR3 DNA: TGCGCCAGCAGCTTGGGTCCTGTAGAATCAGCCTACGAGCAGTACTTC
CDR3 protein: CASSLGPVESAYEQYF

V gene: TRBV7-9
J gene: TRBJ1-1
clone size: .
D gene: TRBD1
CDR3 DNA: TGTGCAGGGGGCGGTTTAGTAACTCTCATGAACACTGAAGCTTTCTTT
CDR3 protein: CAGGGLVTLMNTEAFF

V gene: TRBV6-6
J gene: TRBJ2-2
clone size: .
D gene: TRBD2
CDR3 DNA: TGTGCCAGCAGCCAAAGGCGGGAGTCCGGGGAGCTGTTTTTT
CDR3 protein: CASSQRRESGELFF

V gene: TRBV27
J gene: TRBJ2-3
clone size: .
D gene: TRBD2
CDR3 DNA: TGTGCCAGCTGGGGAGCGGGAGGCACAGATACGCAGTATTTT
CDR3 protein: CASWGAGGTDTQYF

V gene: TRBV5-1
J gene: TRBJ2-1
clone size: many
D gene: .
CDR3 DNA: TGCGCCAGCAGCTTGCAGGGGTGGGGATACAATGAGCAGTTCTTC
CDR3 protein: CASSLQGWGYNEQFF

V gene: TRBV12-3/TRBV12-4
J gene: TRBJ2-5
clone size: .
D gene: .
CDR3 DNA: TGTGCCAGCAGTTCAAGGATGGGGAAGGTCTTTAAAGAGACCCAGTACTTC
CDR3 protein: CASSSRMGKVFKETQYF

V gene: TRBV4-2
J gene: TRBJ2-1
clone size: few
D gene: .
CDR3 DNA: TGTGCCAGCAGCCAAGAGGTCGGGAGTTTCAATGAGCAGTTCTTC
CDR3 protein: CASSQEVGSFNEQFF

V gene: TRBV29-1
J gene: TRBJ2-1
clone size: few
D gene: TRBD2
CDR3 DNA: TGCAGCGCCATTACCTCTAGCGGGAGCCTAGGTTTGGTCGATGAGCAGTTCTTC
CDR3 protein: CSAITSSGSLGLVDEQFF

V gene: TRBV4-1
J gene: TRBJ2-1
clone size: .
D gene: TRBD2
CDR3 DNA: TGCGCCAGCAGCCAGGGGACTAGCGGGAGGCCCCCCTACAATGAGCGGTTCTTC
CDR3 protein: CASSQGTSGRPPYNERFF